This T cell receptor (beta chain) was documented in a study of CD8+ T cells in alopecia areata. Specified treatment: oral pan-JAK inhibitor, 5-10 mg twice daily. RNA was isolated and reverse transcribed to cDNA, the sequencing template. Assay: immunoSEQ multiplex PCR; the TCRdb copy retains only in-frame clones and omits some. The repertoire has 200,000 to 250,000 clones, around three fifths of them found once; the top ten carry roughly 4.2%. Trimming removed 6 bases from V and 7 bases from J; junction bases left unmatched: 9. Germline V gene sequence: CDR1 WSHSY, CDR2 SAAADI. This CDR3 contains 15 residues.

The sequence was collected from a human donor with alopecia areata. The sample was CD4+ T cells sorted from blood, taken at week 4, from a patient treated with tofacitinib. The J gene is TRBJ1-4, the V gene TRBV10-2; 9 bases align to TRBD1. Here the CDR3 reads CASSPGTGMGEKLFF. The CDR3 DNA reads TGCGCCAGCAGCCCTGGGACAGGGATGGGTGAAAAACTGTTTTTT.